The 24 T cell receptor beta chains listed next were all sequenced from one sample in a study of T-cell memory formation after mild COVID-19. TCRdb re-analysed the 5' RACE reads in MiXCR, keeping a single row per CDR3 protein. Of approximately 290,000 distinct CDR3 sequences in the sample, 15% to 20% were seen once. Sequenced sample: PBMCs or a T cell subset sorted from them (not recorded which). Receptor source: a man aged 18 to 35 who had mild COVID-19 (a few samples of this study predate the infection). Cell type and time point are not known.

The V and J genes are TRBV19 and TRBJ1-1; D not certain. The CDR3 runs 12 residues. Trimming stripped 1 base from V and 8 bases from J, with 8 bases between. CDR1 is LNHDA, CDR2 SQIVND, per germline (reference sequence). CDR3 loop: CASSIVPSEAFF. The DNA for the CDR3 is TGTGCCAGTAGTATAGTTCCCTCGGAAGCTTTCTTT.

This clonotype turned up a few times. The V and J genes are TRBV7-2 and TRBJ2-3; the match to TRBD2 covers 7 bases. The ends lost 0 bases at V and 0 bases at J; junction bases unmatched: 0. The CDR3 length is 15 residues. Germline loops: CDR1 SGHTA, CDR2 FQGNSA. CDR3 protein: CASSLAAGSTDTQYF. In DNA form, the CDR3 reads TGTGCCAGCAGCTTAGCAGCGGGGAGCACAGATACGCAGTATTTT.

This clonotype has only a few counts. The chain's CDR3 is CASSLRGGASNEQFF. In DNA, the CDR3 is TGCGCCAGCAGCTTAAGAGGGGGGGCCTCCAATGAGCAGTTCTTC. The chain is built from TRBV5-1 and TRBJ2-1, with D perhaps matching TRBD2 (7 bases). CDR1 and CDR2 (germline): SGHRS, YFSETQ. CDR3 length: 15 amino acids. Trimming removed 2 bases from V and 6 bases from J, with 15 bases in between.

The CDR3 spells CASSGLAGGEQFF. The CDR3, as DNA: TGTGCCAGCAGTGGACTAGCGGGGGGTGAGCAGTTCTTC. V is TRBV12-3 or TRBV12-4 and J is TRBJ2-1; 14 positions match TRBD2. The CDR3 totals 13 residues. After removal of 5 bases from V and 9 bases from J, the junction contained 0 bases not matched to a gene.

This clonotype appeared a few times. The chain is built from TRBV11-2 and TRBJ2-6, with a possible D match to TRBD2 (5 bases). The CDR3 length is 17 residues. CDR1 is SGHAT and CDR2 is FQNNGV in the germline V gene. Trimming shortened V by 4 bases and J by 0 bases, and 13 bases separated the two germline ends. CDR3 region: CASSSSGGFSGANVLTF. The DNA for the CDR3 is TGTGCCAGCAGCTCCAGCGGAGGCTTCTCTGGGGCCAACGTCCTGACTTTC.

The V gene is TRBV7-8, the J gene TRBJ2-2; D remains ambiguous. CDR3 length equals 16 residues. V was clipped by 3 bases and J by 0 bases, with 11 bases between them. CDR1 and CDR2 from the germline V gene are SGHVS and FQNEAQ. CDR3 protein: CASSFVQSSNTGELFF. CDR3 DNA: TGTGCCAGCAGCTTTGTACAGAGCTCGAACACCGGGGAGCTGTTTTTT. The full variable domain, completed using reference TRBV7-8 and TRBJ2-2, is GAGVSQSPRYKVAKRGQDVALRCDPISGHVSLFWYQQALGQGPEFLTYFQNEAQLDKSGLPSDRFFAERPEGSVSTLKIQRTQQEDSAVYLCASSFVQSSNTGELFFGEGSRLTVL.

There are a few counts of this clonotype. The V gene is TRBV9, the J gene TRBJ1-1; D is uncertain. Germline-derived CDR1 and CDR2 are SGDLS and YYNGEE. V lost 4 bases, J lost 5 bases, and 21 bases lay in between. CDR3 length: 16 amino acids. The DNA of the CDR3 is TGTGCCAGCAGCCCCCTTCAAATTTCAGCGGCAACTGAAGCTTTCTTT. It specifies CASSPLQISAATEAFF.

The chain uses TRBV12-3 or TRBV12-4 and TRBJ1-5; D may be TRBD1 (5 bases). The V end was cut by 6 bases, the J end by 7 bases, with 13 bases between. This CDR3 region has 13 residues. The CDR3 protein is CASRGQEGQPQHF. CDR3 coding DNA: TGTGCCAGCAGAGGCCAAGAGGGGCAGCCCCAGCATTTT.

This chain connects TRBV24-1 to TRBJ2-1; D might be TRBD1 (5 bases). Trimming removed 9 bases from V and 0 bases from J, with 14 bases in between. This CDR3 is 15 amino acids long. CDR1 is KGHDR and CDR2 is SFDVKD in the germline V gene. The chain's CDR3 is CATVPRQYSYNEQFF. The CDR3 coding sequence is TGTGCCACCGTACCACGACAGTACTCCTACAATGAGCAGTTCTTC.

The chain is built from TRBV5-1 and TRBJ2-3, with TRBD1 as a possible D gene (6 bases). Germline assignment: CDR1 SGHRS and CDR2 YFSETQ. The length of the CDR3 is 15 residues. With 0 bases removed from V and 6 bases from J, the gap between germline ends came to 14 bases. Here the CDR3 reads CASSLADSLMDTQYF. The DNA for the CDR3 is TGCGCCAGCAGCTTGGCGGACAGTCTCATGGATACGCAGTATTTT.

The CDR3 is CASSSGGSAEQYF. In DNA form, the CDR3 reads TGTGCCAGCAGCTCCGGAGGATCAGCCGAGCAGTACTTC. The chain joins TRBV7-2 to TRBJ2-7, with D possibly matching TRBD2 (5 bases). The CDR3 is 13 residues long. The germline gives CDR1 SGHTA, CDR2 FQGNSA. Trimming shortened V by 4 bases and J by 6 bases, and 13 bases separated the two germline ends. The full variable domain, in which reference TRBV7-2 and TRBJ2-7 provide the parts outside the CDR3, is GAGVSQSPSNKVTEKGKDVELRCDPISGHTALYWYRQSLGQGLEFLIYFQGNSAPDKSGLPSDRFSAERTGGSVSTLTIQRTQQEDSAVYLCASSSGGSAEQYFGPGTRLTVT.

V usage is TRBV20-1 and J usage is TRBJ2-5; D not certain. V lost 3 bases to trimming and J lost 1 base, with 12 bases between them. CDR3 length: 14 residues. CDR1 is DFQATT and CDR2 is SNEGSKA in the germline V gene (reference sequence). CDR3 region: CSARAGHPQETQYF. The CDR3, as DNA: TGCAGTGCTAGGGCAGGTCACCCCCAAGAGACCCAGTACTTC.

The V and J genes are TRBV4-1 and TRBJ1-2; D perhaps matches TRBD1 (6 bases). CDR1 is MGHRA and CDR2 is YSYEKL in the germline V gene. This CDR3 has 14 residues. Trimming removed 0 bases at V and 3 bases at J, with 8 bases between. The CDR3 coding sequence is TGCGCCAGCAGCCAAGAGGCAGGGGACTATGGCTACACCTTC. This gives the protein CASSQEAGDYGYTF.

The V gene is TRBV20-1, the J gene TRBJ1-1; D not certain. CDR3 length: 8 amino acids. Germline CDR1 and CDR2: DFQATT and SNEGSKA (reference sequence). V lost 3 bases and J lost 10, with 3 bases in between. The CDR3 DNA sequence: TGCAGTGCTAGTAGAGCTTTCTTT. It yields the protein CSASRAFF.

V and J are TRBV18 and TRBJ2-5; D is possibly TRBD2 (5 bases). Trimming took 3 bases from V and 3 from J, leaving 11 bases between them. Per germline, CDR1 KGHSH and CDR2 LQKENI. The CDR3 is 14 residues long. CDR3 residues: CASSPDSGKETQYF. The CDR3 DNA is TGTGCCAGCTCACCTGATTCGGGAAAAGAGACCCAGTACTTC.

The CDR3 DNA sequence: TGCGCCAGCAGCCAAGATCCGGCGGGGTTGGACACCGGGGAGCTGTTTTTT. It yields the protein CASSQDPAGLDTGELFF. V usage is TRBV4-3 and J usage is TRBJ2-2, with D possibly matching TRBD2 (6 bases). This CDR3 has 17 residues. V lost 0 bases and J lost 3, with 14 bases in between. Germline V gives CDR1 LGHNA, CDR2 YSLEER.

This sequence joins TRBV4-2 and TRBJ2-1; D possibly corresponds to TRBD2 (5 bases). The CDR3 totals 13 residues. The ends were cut back, 0 bases at V and 9 bases at J, with 9 bases in the middle. Germline V lookup: CDR1 LGHNA, CDR2 YNFKEQ. The CDR3 loop is CASSQEERTEQFF. CDR3 DNA sequence: TGTGCCAGCAGCCAAGAGGAGCGGACTGAGCAGTTCTTC.

This clonotype was counted a few times. This chain's CDR3 is CASSLTSTIQYF. The CDR3 DNA follows: TGCGCCAGCAGCTTGACCAGTACCATTCAGTACTTC. This chain joins TRBV5-1 and TRBJ2-4; no clear D. The CDR3 runs 12 residues. Germline-derived CDR1 and CDR2 are SGHRS and YFSETQ. Trimming took off 1 base at V and 9 bases at J, with 8 bases between the two ends.

This clonotype was detected ten times or more. The rearrangement joins TRBV12-3 or TRBV12-4 to TRBJ2-3; weak D call: TRBD1 (6 bases). The V end lost 7 bases, the J end lost 8 bases, and 16 bases lay between the germline ends. This CDR3 is built from 13 residues. CDR3 region: CASNAGDLPTQYF. CDR3 coding DNA: TGTGCCAGCAATGCAGGGGATTTGCCTACGCAGTATTTT.

This clonotype was detected only a few times. This chain links TRBV4-1 with TRBJ2-2, with 7 bases that match TRBD1. The CDR3 runs to 15 residues. Germline CDR1 and CDR2: MGHRA and YSYEKL. With V trimmed by 4 bases and J by 3 bases, 5 bases remained unmatched. CDR3 bases: TGCGCCAGCAGCCCGAGACAGGGCGACACCGGGGAGCTGTTTTTT. Its translation: CASSPRQGDTGELFF.

This clonotype was picked up a small number of times. The V and J genes are TRBV7-9 and TRBJ2-2, with D perhaps TRBD2 (6 bases). Germline V lookup: CDR1 SEHNR, CDR2 FQNEAQ (reference sequence). The CDR3 has 18 residues. V was cut by 4 bases and J by 5 bases, with 23 bases left in between. The CDR3 sequence: CASSSPTQTGLWTGELFF. CDR3 nucleotides: TGTGCCAGCAGCTCACCGACTCAAACGGGACTCTGGACCGGGGAGCTGTTTTTT.

The V gene is TRBV9, the J gene TRBJ2-1; D not certain. V gave up 0 bases and J gave up 9 bases, with 13 bases separating them. Germline values: CDR1 SGDLS, CDR2 YYNGEE. The CDR3 contains 14 residues. The DNA for the CDR3 is TGTGCCAGCAGCGTAGCTGAACGGGCCAGTGAGCAGTTCTTC. Protein: CASSVAERASEQFF. The full variable domain, its missing parts supplied by reference TRBV9 and TRBJ2-1, is DSGVTQTPKHLITATGQRVTLRCSPRSGDLSVYWYQQSLDQGLQFLIQYYNGEERAKGNILERFSAQQFPDLHSELNLSSLELGDSALYFCASSVAERASEQFFGPGTRLTVL.

This clonotype appeared a few times. The chain employs TRBV7-2 and TRBJ2-5; maybe TRBD2 (6 bases). The CDR3 consists of 14 residues. The germline gives CDR1 SGHTA, CDR2 FQGNSA. V shed 4 bases and J shed 5 bases, with 14 bases lying between them. Written as DNA, the CDR3 is TGTGCCAGCAGCTCCGGGGGTGGGTGGGAGACCCAGTACTTC. Translating it yields CASSSGGGWETQYF. Based on the CDR3 plus reference TRBV7-2 and TRBJ2-5, the full variable domain is GAGVSQSPSNKVTEKGKDVELRCDPISGHTALYWYRQSLGQGLEFLIYFQGNSAPDKSGLPSDRFSAERTGGSVSTLTIQRTQQEDSAVYLCASSSGGGWETQYFGPGTRLLVL.

This clonotype was picked up a small number of times. The J gene is TRBJ2-3, the V gene TRBV5-6, with 10 bases fitting TRBD1. The CDR3 extends over 14 amino acids. CDR1 is SGHDT and CDR2 is YYEEEE in the germline V gene. The V segment lost 5 bases and the J segment 5 bases; nucleotides outside the gene matches: 5. CDR3 in amino acids: CASRWTGGLDTQYF. CDR3 DNA sequence: TGTGCCAGCAGGTGGACAGGGGGATTAGATACGCAGTATTTT. Supplemented by reference TRBV5-6 and TRBJ2-3, the full variable domain reads DAGVTQSPTHLIKTRGQQVTLRCSPKSGHDTVSWYQQALGQGPQFIFQYYEEEERQRGNFPDRFSGHQFPNYSSELNVNALLLGDSALYLCASRWTGGLDTQYFGPGTRLTVL.